The rows below give T cell receptor beta chains drawn from one sample of a study of identical twins. TCRdb re-called the 5' RACE reads through MiXCR, storing one row per CDR3 protein. The sample has about 530,000 distinct CDR3 sequences, around 15% seen once; the top ten hold around 0.4%. The same data also contributed to another study, on yellow fever vaccine responses in identical twins.

The specimen was CD4+ T cells sorted from blood. These receptors originate from a woman younger than 30 in good health. Each CDR3 is given with its conserved first and last residue. The order of the fields is clone size, V gene, CDR3 length, J gene, CDR3 protein. Expanded clones get a size class; other rows say once, few or many, or leave the size out.

abundance: few; v_gene: TRBV5-1; len: 16; j_gene: TRBJ2-6; CDR3aa: CASSLVLDSGANVLTF
abundance: .; v_gene: TRBV6-5; len: 13; j_gene: TRBJ2-1; CDR3aa: CASSYYLAGEQFF
abundance: few; v_gene: TRBV20-1; len: 13; j_gene: TRBJ1-4; CDR3aa: CSVPDRGNEKLFF
abundance: .; v_gene: TRBV24-1; len: 14; j_gene: TRBJ2-3; CDR3aa: CATSLRGPTDTQYF
abundance: few; v_gene: TRBV2; len: 14; j_gene: TRBJ2-1; CDR3aa: CASSESGGYDEQFF
abundance: few; v_gene: TRBV5-1; len: 11; j_gene: TRBJ2-2; CDR3aa: CASSLGVALFF
abundance: few; v_gene: TRBV5-5; len: 13; j_gene: TRBJ2-7; CDR3aa: CASSLREVYEQYF
abundance: .; v_gene: TRBV5-1; len: 13; j_gene: TRBJ2-3; CDR3aa: CASSLFSPDTQYF
abundance: few; v_gene: TRBV27; len: 16; j_gene: TRBJ2-1; CDR3aa: CASRSGGAGPYNEQFF
abundance: .; v_gene: TRBV10-1; len: 14; j_gene: TRBJ1-1; CDR3aa: CASSESRGYTEAFF
abundance: once; v_gene: TRBV12-5; len: 14; j_gene: TRBJ2-1; CDR3aa: CASAARGQINEQFF
abundance: .; v_gene: TRBV21-1; len: 13; j_gene: TRBJ2-2; CDR3aa: CASRRALCGELFF
abundance: many; v_gene: TRBV5-1; len: 14; j_gene: TRBJ2-1; CDR3aa: CASNLPRSGSEQFF
abundance: few; v_gene: TRBV20-1; len: 13; j_gene: TRBJ2-2; CDR3aa: CSARPTNTGELFF
abundance: .; v_gene: TRBV28; len: 15; j_gene: TRBJ1-2; CDR3aa: CASSLGWGTNYGYTF
abundance: .; v_gene: TRBV28; len: 15; j_gene: TRBJ2-1; CDR3aa: CASSSSGRAANEQFF
abundance: few; v_gene: TRBV12-3/TRBV12-4; len: 16; j_gene: TRBJ1-2; CDR3aa: CASSPTAGTDNYGYTF
abundance: .; v_gene: TRBV5-6; len: 16; j_gene: TRBJ2-4; CDR3aa: CASSFGPPSAKNIQYF
abundance: .; v_gene: TRBV9; len: 17; j_gene: TRBJ2-2; CDR3aa: CASSPPRAGANTGELFF
abundance: .; v_gene: TRBV12-3/TRBV12-4; len: 15; j_gene: TRBJ2-1; CDR3aa: CASISTGSSYNEQFF
abundance: .; v_gene: TRBV6-2/TRBV6-3; len: 13; j_gene: TRBJ1-2; CDR3aa: CASNDRGMGGYTF
abundance: many; v_gene: TRBV20-1; len: 15; j_gene: TRBJ1-1; CDR3aa: CSASQVAGLNTEAFF
abundance: few; v_gene: TRBV28; len: 14; j_gene: TRBJ2-1; CDR3aa: CASRKAGGYNEQFF
abundance: few; v_gene: TRBV10-2; len: 14; j_gene: TRBJ2-3; CDR3aa: CATTPRGGTDTQYF